A single sample gave rise to the 12 T cell receptor beta chains below, sequenced in a study of blood T cell repertoires in COVID-19. The protocol was immunoSEQ multiplex PCR, while the TCRdb copy is restricted to in-frame clones and leaves out a portion. The table has 300,000 to 350,000 clones, about nine tenths seen once; the top ten hold just over 1%. Sequencing used PBMCs or T cells enriched from blood (not recorded which). Receptor source: a woman aged 30 to 39 who had been exposed to COVID-19.

This clone was picked up one time. V usage is TRBV27 and J usage is TRBJ2-1; a weak D match, TRBD2 (5 bases). This CDR3 is built from 15 residues. Trimming shortened V by 3 bases and J by 9 bases, and 18 bases separated the two germline ends. CDR1 and CDR2 (germline): MNHEY, SMNVEV (reference sequence). CDR3 nucleotides: TGTGCCAGCAGTTTCATGATGCCGGGGTTGGGTGAGCAGTTCTTC. Protein: CASSFMMPGLGEQFF.

As concerns this clone: The sample has other DNA sequences that encode this CDR3 too. The rearrangement uses TRBV28 and TRBJ1-1; D is perhaps TRBD1 (5 bases). The V end lost 4 bases, the J end lost 1 base, and 7 bases lay between the germline ends. Germline CDR1 MDHEN, CDR2 SYDVKM. This CDR3 has 13 amino acids. The CDR3: CASSSGQNTEAFF. The CDR3 DNA sequence: TGTGCCAGCAGTTCAGGACAGAACACTGAAGCTTTCTTT. The full variable domain, its missing parts supplied by reference TRBV28 and TRBJ1-1, is DVKVTQSSRYLVKRTGEKVFLECVQDMDHENMFWYRQDPGLGLRLIYFSYDVKMKEKGDIPEGYSVSREKKERFSLILESASTNQTSMYLCASSSGQNTEAFFGQGTRLTVV.

The genes are TRBV5-4 and TRBJ2-5; D unclear. Trimming removed 6 bases from V and 2 bases from J, with 17 bases in between. CDR1 is SGHNT, CDR2 YYREEE, per germline (reference sequence). CDR3 length: 15 residues. The CDR3 region is CASTTEARFQETQYF. CDR3 in DNA: TGTGCCAGCACGACCGAGGCAAGGTTTCAAGAGACCCAGTACTTC.

CDR3 nucleotides: TGTGCCAGCAGCGTACGTGGGCTAGCGGGAGGGGATACGCAGTATTTT. Translated, it gives CASSVRGLAGGDTQYF. V gene TRBV9 combines with J gene TRBJ2-3; 12 positions agree with TRBD2. CDR1 is SGDLS, CDR2 YYNGEE, per germline. The CDR3 contains 16 residues. Germline trimming cut 1 base from V and 6 bases from J; bases unmatched to any gene: 6.

The CDR3 region has the DNA TGCGCCAGCAGCAGGGGACTAGCCGCAGATACGCAGTATTTT. Translating gives CASSRGLAADTQYF. The chain employs TRBV5-1 and TRBJ2-3, with 9 positions matching TRBD2. Germline CDR1 reads SGHRS; CDR2 reads YFSETQ. This CDR3 has 14 amino acids. V was clipped by 4 bases and J by 4 bases; unmatched bases: 4.

This clone was detected only once. The CDR3 sequence: CASSTTRTGVANYGYTF. Written as DNA, the CDR3 is TGTGCCAGCTCGACCACCCGAACAGGGGTAGCTAACTATGGCTACACCTTC. This rearrangement joins TRBV18 to TRBJ1-2; 7 bases map to TRBD1. This CDR3 spans 17 amino acids. In germline, CDR1 is KGHSH, CDR2 LQKENI. V shed 6 bases and J 0 bases; nucleotides not matched to a gene: 13.

The J gene is TRBJ2-1, the V gene TRBV10-3; 9 bases map to TRBD2. The trim removed 5 bases at V and 7 bases at J, leaving 9 bases unmatched. The CDR3 length is 15 residues. Germline CDR1 ENHRY, CDR2 SYGVKD. CDR3 nucleotides: TGTGCCATCAGTTGGCGGGAGGGAAATACTAATGAGCAGTTCTTC. It is translated as CAISWREGNTNEQFF.

The V gene is TRBV28, the J gene TRBJ1-2; D possibly corresponds to TRBD1 (5 bases). This CDR3 has 14 amino acids. V was pared by 4 bases and J by 4 bases, with 13 bases between. Per the germline V gene, CDR1 is MDHEN and CDR2 is SYDVKM. The CDR3 here is CASSSLFGGYGYTF. The DNA of the CDR3 is TGTGCCAGCAGTTCCCTCTTCGGGGGCTATGGCTACACCTTC.

This rearrangement joins TRBV3-1 (or the pseudogene TRBV3-2) to TRBJ1-3; D remains ambiguous. The V gene lost 4 bases and the J gene lost 4 bases, with 17 bases spanning the gap. CDR3 length: 16 amino acids. Germline lookup yields CDR1 LGHDT and CDR2 YNNKEL (reference sequence). The chain's CDR3 is CASSRSNQVRGNTIYF. The DNA for the CDR3 is TGTGCCAGCAGCCGCTCTAATCAGGTCCGAGGAAACACCATATATTTT.

This chain links TRBV29-1 with TRBJ1-4, with a possible D match to TRBD1 (6 bases). CDR3 length equals 16 residues. Trimming cost V 1 base and J 8 bases, with 20 bases left between them. The germline V gene encodes CDR1 SQVTM and CDR2 ANQGSEA. The CDR3 nucleotides are TGCAGCGTTGAAGTTATTGGGGGGGCGATCGGGGAAAAACTGTTTTTT. Translating it yields CSVEVIGGAIGEKLFF.

This clone is a singleton in its sample. The chain uses TRBV7-2 and TRBJ1-5, with D unclear. The CDR3 loop spans 15 amino acids. Germline-derived CDR1 and CDR2 are SGHTA and FQGNSA. The V and J ends lost 5 bases and 3 bases respectively, with 14 bases between them. The CDR3 bases are TGTGCCAGCAGCCCTGGCCGGGGAATCAATCAGCCCCAGCATTTT. This gives the protein CASSPGRGINQPQHF.

Turning to this clone: Other DNA variants within this sample encode the same CDR3. The chain combines TRBV19 with TRBJ1-5, with TRBD1 matching over 7 bases. Germline lookup yields CDR1 LNHDA and CDR2 SQIVND (reference sequence). This CDR3 contains 13 residues. Germline trimming cut 6 bases from V and 5 bases from J; bases unmatched to any gene: 4. This chain's CDR3 is CASSRQGDQPQHF. CDR3 nucleotides: TGTGCCAGTAGCCGACAGGGCGATCAGCCCCAGCATTTT.